What follows are 31 T cell receptor beta chains derived from one specimen sequenced in a study of T cell responses to AZD1222 COVID-19 vaccine (dated by TCRdb to the early 2020s). Explained via the paper, the time point label denotes: about 28 days (+/-7) after the second vaccine dose. The library was produced with the immunoSEQ multiplex PCR assay. In its TCRdb copy, this immuneACCESS table keeps in-frame sequences only and misses some clones. Where compared with another copy, unresolved V genes explain less than half of these, and the others have no known cause. The sample table holds approximately 100,000 clones, of which 90% were seen once. The ten largest clones capture less than 6% of the sample. This material consisted of peripheral blood, taken 28 days after the second AZD1222 dose. These receptors all come from an adult who received the AZD1222 COVID-19 vaccine.

V and J are TRBV7-2 and TRBJ2-5; D unresolved. Germline V lookup: CDR1 SGHTA, CDR2 FQGNSA. The CDR3 contains 15 residues. V shed 1 base and J shed 0 bases, with 9 bases lying between them. CDR3 loop: CASSLVSGNQETQYF. The CDR3 nucleotides are TGTGCCAGCAGCTTAGTCTCCGGAAACCAAGAGACCCAGTACTTC.

The V gene is TRBV27, the J gene TRBJ1-5; D is uncertain. The length of the CDR3 is 14 residues. Germline-derived CDR1 and CDR2 are MNHEY and SMNVEV (reference sequence). The V end was cut by 2 bases, the J end by 5 bases, with 10 bases between. CDR3 nucleotides: TGTGCCAGCAGTTTACTCGGGGATGATCAGCCCCAGCATTTT. This sequence encodes CASSLLGDDQPQHF.

The rearrangement joins TRBV4-2 to TRBJ1-2; D is unresolved. CDR3 length: 13 amino acids. Trimming took 4 bases from V and 4 from J, leaving 10 bases between them. Germline V gives CDR1 LGHNA, CDR2 YNFKEQ. The CDR3 loop is CASSREMSYGYTF. CDR3 nucleotides: TGTGCCAGCAGCCGTGAAATGAGCTATGGCTACACCTTC.

The chain uses TRBV30 and TRBJ1-6, with unresolved D. The V end lost 3 bases, the J end lost 5 bases, and 5 bases lay between the germline ends. The CDR3 spans 12 residues. Germline loops: CDR1 GTSNPN, CDR2 SVGIG (reference sequence). Here the CDR3 reads CAWSPDNSPLHF. CDR3 bases: TGTGCCTGGAGCCCAGATAATTCACCCCTCCACTTT.

V is TRBV11-2 and J is TRBJ2-7; 7 bases align to TRBD2. Germline CDR1 and CDR2: SGHAT and FQNNGV. V lost 2 bases and J lost 0; bases outside the gene matches: 4. This CDR3 comprises 15 residues. The DNA of the CDR3 is TGTGCCAGCAGCTTAAGAGCGGGATTCTCCTACGAGCAGTACTTC. Amino acids: CASSLRAGFSYEQYF. The whole variable domain, filled in from reference TRBV11-2 and TRBJ2-7, reads EAGVAQSPRYKIIEKRQSVAFWCNPISGHATLYWYQQILGQGPKLLIQFQNNGVVDDSQLPKDRFSAERLKGVDSTLKIQPAKLEDSAVYLCASSLRAGFSYEQYFGPGTRLTVT.

This chain connects TRBV5-1 to TRBJ1-3, with 7 bases identical to TRBD1. CDR3 length equals 15 residues. V was clipped by 3 bases and J by 2 bases; unmatched bases: 5. CDR1 and CDR2 (germline): SGHRS, YFSETQ. CDR3 region: CASSSGDSPGNTIYF. The CDR3 nucleotides are TGCGCCAGCAGCTCAGGGGACAGCCCTGGAAACACCATATATTTT.

The chain couples TRBV2 to TRBJ1-1; 9 bases map to TRBD1. The CDR3 spans 14 residues. The trim removed 2 bases at V and 6 bases at J, leaving 4 bases unmatched. Germline CDR1 is SNHLY and CDR2 is FYNNEI. The DNA for the CDR3 is TGTGCCAGCAGTGAAACAGGGGGCAGGGCTGAAGCTTTCTTT. This gives the protein CASSETGGRAEAFF.

The chain couples TRBV7-9 to TRBJ1-2; D gene uncertain. The germline V gene encodes CDR1 SEHNR and CDR2 FQNEAQ (reference sequence). The CDR3 is 13 residues long. Trimming left V 5 bases short and J 5 bases short, with 12 bases between. CDR3 region: CASSGREGYGYTF. CDR3 DNA sequence: TGTGCCAGCAGCGGACGGGAAGGGTATGGCTACACCTTC.

This sequence joins TRBV19 and TRBJ1-5; 7 nucleotides match TRBD1. V dropped 6 bases and J dropped 3; count of bases not matched to a gene: 8. Germline values: CDR1 LNHDA, CDR2 SQIVND (reference sequence). This CDR3 spans 15 amino acids. In DNA form, the CDR3 reads TGTGCCAGTAGGGGACCCGGGACAGTCAATCAGCCCCAGCATTTT. Its protein is CASRGPGTVNQPQHF.

This chain links TRBV6-5 with TRBJ1-2, with 7 bases fitting TRBD1. CDR3 length equals 11 residues. In germline, CDR1 is MNHEY, CDR2 SVGAGI. The CDR3 DNA reads TGTGAATCGGGAGGGGGCGTCGGCTACACCTTC. Protein product: CESGGGVGYTF.

In this sample, this clone turned up a few times. At the DNA level, this CDR3 is encoded by other sequences in the same sample as well. The chain links TRBV3-1 (or the pseudogene TRBV3-2) to TRBJ1-5; the D gene is possibly TRBD1 (6 bases). This CDR3 region has 13 residues. Trimming took off 0 bases at V and 7 bases at J, with 7 bases between the two ends. CDR1 and CDR2 from the germline V gene are LGHDT and YNNKEL (reference sequence). The CDR3 DNA follows: TGTGCCAGCAGCCAAGACAGGGGACAGCCCCAGCATTTT. Translated: CASSQDRGQPQHF.

V and J are TRBV25-1 and TRBJ1-6; 9 bases line up with TRBD1. Germline lookup yields CDR1 MGHDK and CDR2 SYGVNS. This CDR3 is 17 amino acids long. V was pared by 2 bases and J by 5 bases, with 7 bases of the junction left unmatched. The chain's CDR3 is CASSEMAGTGHNSPLHF. Written as DNA, the CDR3 is TGTGCCAGCAGTGAAATGGCGGGGACAGGGCATAATTCACCCCTCCACTTT.

This clone was detected once. The chain combines TRBV7-6 with TRBJ1-3, with 7 bases that match TRBD1. V was pared by 1 base and J by 0 bases, with 9 bases of the junction left unmatched. Per the germline V gene, CDR1 is SGHVS and CDR2 is FNYEAQ. CDR3 length equals 18 residues. The CDR3 region has the DNA TGTGCCAGCAGCTTAGAGGGGACAGCACGAAACTCTGGAAACACCATATATTTT. Amino acid sequence: CASSLEGTARNSGNTIYF.

This rearrangement joins TRBV7-2 to TRBJ2-3, with a possible D match to TRBD2 (5 bases). Trimming removed 9 bases from V and 4 bases from J, with 20 bases in between. Germline CDR1 is SGHTA and CDR2 is FQGNSA. This CDR3 region has 15 residues. The CDR3 DNA is TGTGCCAGTTTCCTCGGGGTAGCGAGGGCAGATACGCAGTATTTT. Amino acids: CASFLGVARADTQYF.

This clone was detected a few times. This rearrangement joins TRBV7-6 to TRBJ1-3; weak D call: TRBD1 (5 bases). This CDR3 is 14 amino acids long. The ends were cut back, 7 bases at V and 1 base at J, with 11 bases in the middle. The V gene's germline CDR1 is SGHVS and CDR2 FNYEAQ. For the CDR3, the DNA is TGTGCCAGCACCTTGGGGGGATCTGGAAACACCATATATTTT. It translates to CASTLGGSGNTIYF.

In its sample, this clone was seen once. V and J are TRBV27 and TRBJ1-1, with 8 nucleotides matching TRBD1. V was pared by 5 bases and J by 1 base, with 6 bases of the junction left unmatched. Germline loops: CDR1 MNHEY, CDR2 SMNVEV (reference sequence). The CDR3 totals 15 residues. The CDR3 loop reads CASSPNRGTNTEAFF. CDR3 nucleotides: TGTGCCAGCAGTCCTAACAGGGGGACGAACACTGAAGCTTTCTTT.

The rearrangement links TRBV19 to TRBJ1-1; D ambiguous. This CDR3 contains 15 residues. Germline-derived CDR1 and CDR2 are LNHDA and SQIVND (reference sequence). V was pared by 0 bases and J by 0 bases, with 8 bases between. The CDR3 spells CASSIDLAVNTEAFF. For the CDR3, the DNA is TGTGCCAGTAGTATAGATCTAGCTGTGAACACTGAAGCTTTCTTT.

The chain employs TRBV3-1 (or the pseudogene TRBV3-2) and TRBJ2-1; D may correspond to TRBD1 or TRBD2 (5 bases each). CDR3 length: 16 residues. Trimming cost V 4 bases and J 3 bases, with 16 bases left between them. Germline CDR1 reads LGHDT; CDR2 reads YNNKEL (reference sequence). CDR3 bases: TGTGCCAGCAGCCCTAGTGGGGGACGGGGCTACAATGAGCAGTTCTTC. It codes for CASSPSGGRGYNEQFF.

This sequence joins TRBV27 and TRBJ1-5; D gene ambiguous. V lost 0 bases and J lost 7, with 7 bases in between. Germline values: CDR1 MNHEY, CDR2 SMNVEV (reference sequence). The CDR3 has 13 residues. The CDR3 DNA reads as TGTGCCAGCAGTTTATCGGGATTGCAGCCCCAGCATTTT. It translates to CASSLSGLQPQHF.

The chain couples TRBV28 to TRBJ1-5; D gene ambiguous. This CDR3 contains 13 residues. Deletions cut 7 bases from V and 2 bases from J, with 9 bases between. CDR1 and CDR2 from the germline V gene are MDHEN and SYDVKM. DNA for the CDR3: TGTGCCAGCACATCGATCGGCAATCAGCCCCAGCATTTT. This sequence encodes CASTSIGNQPQHF.

This clone was counted a few times. The chain is built from TRBV19 and TRBJ1-1; 8 positions agree with TRBD1. The V gene end was trimmed by 6 bases and the J gene end by 2 bases; junction bases not matched to a gene: 11. Germline values: CDR1 LNHDA, CDR2 SQIVND (reference sequence). This CDR3 has 16 amino acids. The CDR3 sequence is CASRPGVGQGNTEAFF. Written as DNA, the CDR3 is TGTGCCAGTAGGCCCGGCGTTGGACAGGGCAACACTGAAGCTTTCTTT.

This clone came up a few times. This chain joins TRBV7-9 and TRBJ1-3, with TRBD1 matching 11 bases. CDR1 is SEHNR and CDR2 is FQNEAQ in the germline V gene (reference sequence). The V gene end was trimmed by 2 bases and the J gene end by 1 base; junction bases not matched to a gene: 4. The CDR3 totals 17 residues. The chain's CDR3 is CASSLFGQGASGNTIYF. The CDR3 nucleotides read TGTGCCAGCAGCTTATTCGGACAGGGGGCGTCTGGAAACACCATATATTTT.

The V call is TRBV7-9, the J call TRBJ2-1, with D hard to call. The germline V gene encodes CDR1 SEHNR and CDR2 FQNEAQ (reference sequence). V was clipped by 0 bases and J by 6 bases, with 9 bases between them. This CDR3 has 14 amino acids. The CDR3 DNA is TGTGCCAGCAGCTTAGCGTGGAGAAGCAATGAGCAGTTCTTC. This encodes CASSLAWRSNEQFF.

The J gene is TRBJ1-5, the V gene TRBV3-1 (or the pseudogene TRBV3-2), with a tentative D call TRBD1 (6 bases). The CDR3 is 14 residues long. Trimming cost V 5 bases and J 0 bases, with 8 bases left between them. Germline V gives CDR1 LGHDT, CDR2 YNNKEL (reference sequence). The DNA for the CDR3 is TGTGCCAGCAGCACAGGGTATAGCAATCAGCCCCAGCATTTT. Translated, it gives CASSTGYSNQPQHF.

This clone came up a few times. The chain is built from TRBV15 and TRBJ2-7; 9 positions match TRBD1. The CDR3 loop spans 20 amino acids. The V segment lost 0 bases and the J segment 4 bases; nucleotides outside the gene matches: 19. CDR1 and CDR2 (germline): LNHNV, YYDKDF (reference sequence). The CDR3 sequence: CATSRDWGAPGTGKEYEQYF. The CDR3 region has the DNA TGTGCCACCAGCAGAGATTGGGGAGCCCCCGGGACAGGGAAGGAGTACGAGCAGTACTTC.

The chain links TRBV6-2 or TRBV6-3 to TRBJ1-5; 7 nucleotides line up with TRBD1. The CDR3 length is 16 residues. V was clipped by 0 bases and J by 6 bases; unmatched bases: 8. CDR1 and CDR2 from the germline V gene are MNHEY and SVGEGT. CDR3 sequence (DNA): TGTGCCAGCAGTTACTCGAAGGGGGCAGGAAGTCAGCCCCAGCATTTT. Its translation is CASSYSKGAGSQPQHF.

This chain links TRBV27 with TRBJ2-1; D possibly matches TRBD1 or TRBD2 (6 bases each). Trimming removed 7 bases at V and 7 bases at J, with 14 bases between. The CDR3 length is 13 residues. Germline-derived CDR1 and CDR2 are MNHEY and SMNVEV (reference sequence). The CDR3 coding sequence is TGTGCCAGCATGATACAAGGGGGGAATGAGCAGTTCTTC. Translation: CASMIQGGNEQFF.

The chain carries TRBV19 and TRBJ1-1; 10 bases align to TRBD1. Unmatched junction bases numbered 8, after V lost 5 bases and J lost 5 bases. Germline CDR1 and CDR2: LNHDA and SQIVND (reference sequence). The CDR3 sequence is 15 residues long. Written as DNA, the CDR3 is TGTGCCAGTAGTGCTGCGGACAGGGGGAGGACTGAAGCTTTCTTT. Translation: CASSAADRGRTEAFF.

This chain connects TRBV25-1 to TRBJ2-5, with TRBD1 identical over 8 bases. This CDR3 contains 14 residues. Germline values: CDR1 MGHDK, CDR2 SYGVNS. The V and J ends lost 3 bases and 8 bases, in that order; junction bases with no gene match: 8. The CDR3 region is CASSDSGQVETQYF. The CDR3 coding sequence is TGTGCCAGCAGTGACTCGGGACAGGTGGAAACCCAGTACTTC.

This clone was seen only once. The rearrangement links TRBV9 to TRBJ1-2; 7 bases match TRBD1. The length of the CDR3 is 13 residues. The germline V gene has CDR1 SGDLS and CDR2 YYNGEE. The V and J ends lost 3 bases and 4 bases, in that order; junction bases with no gene match: 3. CDR3 coding DNA: TGTGCCAGCAGCGCGGGGACAGCCTATGGCTACACCTTC. Protein product: CASSAGTAYGYTF.

V is TRBV29-1 and J is TRBJ1-1; D might be TRBD1 (6 bases). The CDR3 extends over 12 amino acids. V was clipped by 4 bases and J by 7 bases, with 13 bases between them. Per germline, CDR1 SQVTM and CDR2 ANQGSEA. The CDR3 nucleotides are TGCAGCGTTGTCGTACAGGGTTTTGAAGCTTTCTTT. Its protein is CSVVVQGFEAFF.